This TCR beta chain was documented in a study of blood T cells in healthy people across ages. Primers used in a second PCR of roughly 6 to 12 cycles were a sample-barcoded 5' primer and a J-beta primer mix. TCRdb analysed the 5' RACE reads with MiXCR anew, one entry per CDR3 protein. The table shows 550,000 to 750,000 distinct CDR3 sequences, with 20% to 25% occurring only once. Germline V CDR1 and CDR2: LGHNA, YNFKEQ. The CDR3 is made up of 19 amino acids. The J segment lost 2 bases and the V segment lost 4 bases, leaving 11 bases of the junction unmatched. The chain joins TRBV4-2 to TRBJ2-6; 10 positions agree with TRBD1. This TCR derives from a man between 70 and 80 years old in good health. Sample: blood. The CDR3 reads CASSLAAGQGIPGANVLTF. CDR3 nucleotides: TGTGCCAGCAGCCTAGCTGCGGGACAGGGGATCCCTGGGGCCAACGTCCTGACTTTC.